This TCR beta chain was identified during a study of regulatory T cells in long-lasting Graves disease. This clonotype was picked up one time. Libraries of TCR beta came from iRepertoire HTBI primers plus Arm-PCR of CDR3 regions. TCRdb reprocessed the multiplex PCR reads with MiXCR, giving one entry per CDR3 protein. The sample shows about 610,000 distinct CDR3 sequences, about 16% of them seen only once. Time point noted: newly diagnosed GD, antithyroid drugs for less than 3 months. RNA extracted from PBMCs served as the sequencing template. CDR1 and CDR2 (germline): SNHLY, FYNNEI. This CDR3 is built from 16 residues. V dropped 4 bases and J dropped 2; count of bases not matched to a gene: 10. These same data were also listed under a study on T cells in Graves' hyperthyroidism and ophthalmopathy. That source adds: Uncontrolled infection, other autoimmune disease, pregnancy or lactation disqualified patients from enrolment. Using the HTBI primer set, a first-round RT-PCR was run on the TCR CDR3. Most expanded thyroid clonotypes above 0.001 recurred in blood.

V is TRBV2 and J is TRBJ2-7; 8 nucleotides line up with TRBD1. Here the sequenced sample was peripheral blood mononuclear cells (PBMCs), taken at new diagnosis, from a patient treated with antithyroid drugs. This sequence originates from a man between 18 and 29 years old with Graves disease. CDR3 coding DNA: TGTGCCAGCAGTGTTACCGGGACAGGCTACACCTACGAGCAGTACTTC. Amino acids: CASSVTGTGYTYEQYF.